These 4 T cell receptor beta chains were all obtained from the same sample, sequenced in a study of shared clonotypes between healthy human individuals. Data came from immunoSEQ multiplex PCR; TCRdb stores just in-frame clones and leaves some out. Of a few million clones listed, 93% are singletons. Sequenced material: naive CD4+ T cells from PBMCs. Subset: CD45RA+ positively selected. The origin of the receptors is a man aged 18 to 35 in good health. Some clones in this sample may be carry-over from other donors' samples.

This clone was seen only a few times. The CDR3 reads CASSYSPGTEAFF. CDR3 in DNA: TGTGCCAGCAGCTACAGTCCGGGCACTGAAGCTTTCTTT. This sequence joins TRBV7-3 and TRBJ1-1; no clear D gene. The V end was cut by 4 bases, the J end by 4 bases, with 10 bases between. The CDR3 sequence is 13 residues long. The germline V gene has CDR1 SGHTA and CDR2 FQGTGA.

This chain links TRBV28 with TRBJ2-7, with 9 bases fitting TRBD2. CDR1 and CDR2 from the germline V gene are MDHEN and SYDVKM. This CDR3 has 14 amino acids. The junction had 7 bases not matched to a gene; V was cut back by 6 bases and J by 4 bases. The CDR3 DNA follows: TGTGCCAGCAGGCGTAGCGGGAGTCTATACGAGCAGTACTTC. Encoded protein: CASRRSGSLYEQYF.

The gene calls are TRBV4-2 and TRBJ2-1; no definite D call. This CDR3 has 15 amino acids. Trimming removed 1 base at V and 1 base at J, with 8 bases between. CDR1 is LGHNA and CDR2 is YNFKEQ in the germline V gene. The CDR3 loop is CASSQAVRSYNEQFF. In DNA, the CDR3 is TGTGCCAGCAGCCAAGCGGTACGATCCTACAATGAGCAGTTCTTC.

Only one count was recorded for this clone. In DNA, the CDR3 is TGTGCCAGCAGAACGACGCGCGCCCAGCATTTT. It is translated as CASRTTRAQHF. V and J are TRBV6-5 and TRBJ1-5; no firm D call. There are 11 residues in the CDR3. V was cut by 6 bases and J by 11 bases, with 11 bases left in between. CDR1 is MNHEY and CDR2 is SVGAGI in the germline V gene.